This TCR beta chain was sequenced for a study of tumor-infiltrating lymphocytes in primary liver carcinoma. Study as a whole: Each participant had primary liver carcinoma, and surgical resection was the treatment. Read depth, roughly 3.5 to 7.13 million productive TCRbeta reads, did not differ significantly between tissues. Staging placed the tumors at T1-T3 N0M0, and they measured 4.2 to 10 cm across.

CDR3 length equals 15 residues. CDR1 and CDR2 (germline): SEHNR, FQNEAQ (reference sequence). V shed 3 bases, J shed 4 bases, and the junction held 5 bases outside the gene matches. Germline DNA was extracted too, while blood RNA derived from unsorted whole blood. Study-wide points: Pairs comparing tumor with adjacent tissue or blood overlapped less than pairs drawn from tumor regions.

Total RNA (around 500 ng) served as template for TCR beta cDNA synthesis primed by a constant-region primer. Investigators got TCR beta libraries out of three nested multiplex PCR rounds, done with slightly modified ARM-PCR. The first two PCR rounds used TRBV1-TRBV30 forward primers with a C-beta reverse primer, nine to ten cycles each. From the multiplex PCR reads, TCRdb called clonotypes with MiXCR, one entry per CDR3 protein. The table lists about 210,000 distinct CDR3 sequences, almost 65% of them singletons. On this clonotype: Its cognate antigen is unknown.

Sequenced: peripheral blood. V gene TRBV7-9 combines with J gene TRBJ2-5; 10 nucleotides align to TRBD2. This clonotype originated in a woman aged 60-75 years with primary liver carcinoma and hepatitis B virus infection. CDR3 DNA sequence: TGTGCCAGCAGCTTCCTAGCGGGAGAGGGAGAGACCCAGTACTTC. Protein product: CASSFLAGEGETQYF.